These 14 T cell receptor beta chains came from one sample sequenced in a study of blood T cell repertoires in COVID-19 (dated by TCRdb to 2018 to 2020). Libraries came from the immunoSEQ multiplex PCR assay. TCRdb limited this immuneACCESS table to in-frame rearrangements with V and J called. A share of clones is missing; checked studies link under half to unresolved V genes, and the rest is unexplained. The sample data list just under 150,000 clones, and about four fifths of these were observed just once. The top ten hold approximately 5% of the sample. Material: peripheral blood. These receptors were collected from a human donor in a cohort sampled during active COVID-19.

This chain connects TRBV2 to TRBJ1-3, with D uncertain. The length of the CDR3 is 14 residues. Looked up from germline, CDR1 is SNHLY and CDR2 is FYNNEI. Between the trimmed V and J ends, which lost 6 bases and 0 bases, there was a span of 9 bases. The CDR3 DNA follows: TGTGCCAGCAGACGGGAGAGCTCTGGAAACACCATATATTTT. Residues: CASRRESSGNTIYF.

The J gene is TRBJ2-1, the V gene TRBV28; TRBD2 aligns across 9 bases. The V gene's germline CDR1 is MDHEN and CDR2 SYDVKM. The CDR3 runs 16 residues. The V segment lost 3 bases and the J segment 7 bases; nucleotides outside the gene matches: 10. The CDR3 loop reads CASSFLAGTSGNEQFF. The CDR3 DNA sequence: TGTGCCAGCAGTTTTCTAGCGGGGACCTCGGGGAATGAGCAGTTCTTC.

V gene TRBV5-1 combines with J gene TRBJ1-4; 12 nucleotides align to TRBD1. The CDR3 loop spans 18 amino acids. V lost 7 bases to trimming and J lost 7 bases; unmatched junction nucleotides: 17. CDR1 is SGHRS, CDR2 YFSETQ, per germline. CDR3 nucleotide sequence: TGCGCCAGCGCCGCGGGGACAGGGGGCGCAAAAAGTGGTGAAAAACTGTTTTTT. It is translated as CASAAGTGGAKSGEKLFF.

The genes are TRBV5-1 and TRBJ1-1; D is unresolved. There are 13 residues in the CDR3. Germline V CDR1 and CDR2: SGHRS, YFSETQ. V was pared by 1 base and J by 7 bases, with 11 bases between. In DNA, the CDR3 is TGCGCCAGCAGCTTGTTGGCAGGAGGTGAAGCTTTCTTT. It is translated as CASSLLAGGEAFF.

V and J are TRBV7-9 and TRBJ1-4; TRBD1 might be the D (5 bases). Germline V gene data show CDR1 as SEHNR and CDR2 as FQNEAQ (reference sequence). Trimming removed 5 bases at V and 8 bases at J, with 18 bases between. This CDR3 comprises 15 residues. CDR3 sequence: CASSLSGRVWEKLFF. The CDR3 DNA is TGTGCCAGCAGCCTATCAGGGAGGGTATGGGAAAAACTGTTTTTT.

The CDR3 protein is CASSYGRGTSFYGDQETQYF. Written as DNA, the CDR3 is TGTGCCAGCAGCTACGGGAGAGGGACTAGCTTTTATGGGGACCAAGAGACCCAGTACTTC. The gene calls are TRBV4-2 and TRBJ2-5; 9 bases are a match to TRBD2. V shed 5 bases and J 0 bases; nucleotides not matched to a gene: 19. The germline V gene has CDR1 LGHNA and CDR2 YNFKEQ. This CDR3 contains 20 residues.

This rearrangement joins TRBV5-6 to TRBJ1-2, with a tentative D call TRBD1 (5 bases). V lost 2 bases and J lost 0, with 8 bases in between. The CDR3 length is 14 residues. The germline CDR1 and CDR2 sequences are SGHDT and YYEEEE. CDR3 amino acids: CASSFGGANYGYTF. The DNA of the CDR3 is TGTGCCAGCAGCTTTGGAGGGGCTAACTATGGCTACACCTTC.

The chain couples TRBV5-5 to TRBJ2-7; maybe TRBD1 (5 bases). Germline V lookup: CDR1 SGHKS, CDR2 YYEKEE (reference sequence). The CDR3 loop spans 15 amino acids. Trimming shortened V by 2 bases and J by 3 bases, and 15 bases separated the two germline ends. CDR3 sequence (DNA): TGTGCCAGCAGCTTTACAGGTAGGGCCAGCTACGAGCAGTACTTC. The encoded protein is CASSFTGRASYEQYF.

This chain connects TRBV5-4 to TRBJ2-2, with D possibly being TRBD1 (6 bases). The CDR3 covers 17 residues. Germline CDR1 is SGHNT and CDR2 is YYREEE (reference sequence). Trimming took off 3 bases at V and 0 bases at J, with 15 bases between the two ends. CDR3: CASSSTGWTPNTGELFF. CDR3 coding DNA: TGTGCCAGCAGCTCGACAGGTTGGACACCGAACACCGGGGAGCTGTTTTTT.

V gene TRBV24-1 combines with J gene TRBJ1-1; the match to TRBD1 covers 8 bases. Germline V gene data show CDR1 as KGHDR and CDR2 as SFDVKD. V shed 4 bases and J 2 bases; nucleotides not matched to a gene: 8. The CDR3 loop spans 16 amino acids. Here the CDR3 reads CATSESGGLGNTEAFF. CDR3 nucleotide sequence: TGTGCCACCAGTGAGTCAGGGGGCTTGGGAAACACTGAAGCTTTCTTT.

V gene TRBV5-6 combines with J gene TRBJ2-7; maybe TRBD2 (6 bases). The CDR3 has 16 residues. Trimming shortened V by 0 bases and J by 3 bases, and 16 bases separated the two germline ends. From germline, CDR1 is SGHDT and CDR2 YYEEEE. CDR3 in amino acids: CASSLAGGDGFYEQYF. CDR3 nucleotide sequence: TGTGCCAGCAGCTTGGCTGGCGGGGACGGATTCTACGAGCAGTACTTC.

The chain links TRBV25-1 to TRBJ1-1, with D unclear. The CDR3 loop spans 11 amino acids. The germline V gene encodes CDR1 MGHDK and CDR2 SYGVNS. V shed 7 bases and J shed 0 bases, with 3 bases lying between them. The CDR3 sequence is CASTVNTEAFF. The CDR3 region has the DNA TGTGCCAGCACGGTGAACACTGAAGCTTTCTTT.

The chain employs TRBV27 and TRBJ2-1, with 9 bases identical to TRBD2. The CDR3 is made up of 16 amino acids. Germline assignment: CDR1 MNHEY and CDR2 SMNVEV (reference sequence). The junction had 8 bases not matched to a gene; V was cut back by 2 bases and J by 6 bases. The CDR3 DNA reads TGTGCCAGCAGTTTAAGCGCGGGGGGGTTTATCAATGAGCAGTTCTTC. Residues: CASSLSAGGFINEQFF.

This chain joins TRBV7-9 and TRBJ2-7; 8 bases map to TRBD2. This CDR3 contains 15 residues. Germline trimming cut 1 base from V and 5 bases from J; bases unmatched to any gene: 7. CDR1 SEHNR and CDR2 FQNEAQ come from the germline V gene (reference sequence). CDR3 nucleotide sequence: TGTGCCAGCAGCTTAGGTAGCGGGGATTGGGACGAGCAGTACTTC. Translation gives CASSLGSGDWDEQYF.